The sequence of this T cell receptor beta chain was determined in a study of OX40 agonist ivuxolimab in advanced cancers. Background on the study: Ivuxolimab doses were 0.01, 0.1, 0.3, 1.5, 3 or 10 mg/kg every 2 weeks.

TCRdb keeps only in-frame clones here, not all; method: immunoSEQ multiplex PCR. The data show about 93,000 clones, with 92% seen just once and 0.45% to 0.6% held by the top ten. Points on this clone: The antigen remains unidentified.

Study-level results: Researchers did not determine the expanded peripheral T cells' antigen specificity.

The sample here was CD4+ or CD8+ T cells sorted from blood, taken in a trial of the OX40 agonist ivuxolimab. The clonotype was recovered from an adult with an advanced solid tumor such as melanoma, head and neck, liver or kidney cancer.

The chain's CDR3 is CASSGTGPFYNEQFF. The DNA for the CDR3 is TGTGCCAGCAGCGGTACAGGGCCCTTTTACAATGAGCAGTTCTTC. This rearrangement joins TRBV5-4 to TRBJ2-1; tentatively, D is TRBD1 (6 bases). CDR1 and CDR2 from the germline V gene are SGHNT and YYREEE (reference sequence). The V and J ends lost 4 bases and 4 bases respectively, with 15 bases between them. The CDR3 covers 15 residues.